A selection of T cell receptor beta chains follows, all from one sample in a study of T cell repertoires in cytomegalovirus infection. One entry per CDR3 protein, called by TCRdb with MiXCR from the reads. The sample records about 110,000 distinct CDR3 sequences, around 28% being singletons. The antigens for these receptors are not known. The sequences come from CD8+ T cells from cultured PBMCs, collected from culture after CMV antigen stimulation. The receptor source for this set is a human donor in good health (CMV status not recorded). Some clones in this sample may be carry-over from other donors' samples. Both conserved end residues are trimmed from each CDR3. D genes are given only for firm matches.

d_call,j_call,v_call,cdr3_aa
TRBD2,TRBJ2-1,TRBV3-1,ASSQGFERGVFYNEQF
.,TRBJ1-2,TRBV7-9,ASSLDGSNYGYT
TRBD2,TRBJ2-7,TRBV7-3,ASSFGTSGDEQY
TRBD1,TRBJ1-4,TRBV13,ASSAGQDGEKLF
TRBD1,TRBJ1-2,TRBV7-2,ASSWRTGGAYGYT
.,TRBJ1-5,TRBV24-1,ATSDRDVSNQPQH
.,TRBJ1-1,TRBV7-6,ASSPNPGMNTEAF
.,TRBJ2-2,TRBV24-1,ATSDVRDRLGELF
.,TRBJ2-3,TRBV7-8,ASSIGHQGPDTQY
TRBD1,TRBJ1-4,TRBV7-9,ASSSPASSRGTGELREKLF
.,TRBJ2-7,TRBV2,ASSEEAPHVYEQY
TRBD1,TRBJ1-1,TRBV2,ASILTGGTEAF
.,TRBJ2-7,TRBV12-3/TRBV12-4,ASSFGLPDEQY
.,TRBJ2-7,TRBV5-4,ASGSWGGAHEQY
.,TRBJ2-1,TRBV7-3,ASSSHEGDYNEQF
TRBD1,TRBJ2-7,TRBV19,ASKGRAGDREGLTSSYEQY
.,TRBJ2-5,TRBV15,ATSSRRQETQY
TRBD1,TRBJ2-7,TRBV7-9,ASTQGTGPYEQY
.,TRBJ1-2,TRBV19,ASSWFGPAEYGYT
.,TRBJ1-2,TRBV12-3/TRBV12-4,ASSSIMVYGYT
.,TRBJ1-1,TRBV24-1,ATSDSNYTENTEAF
.,TRBJ2-3,TRBV5-1,ASSPGPNYDTQY
.,TRBJ1-5,TRBV7-4,ASSCDPRCRRGADQPQH
.,TRBJ2-2,TRBV18,ASSPDSNTGELF
.,TRBJ2-1,TRBV7-9,ASLLGTYSYNEQF
.,TRBJ2-5,TRBV27,ASRLIGTQETQY
.,TRBJ1-2,TRBV5-6,ASSIGLMIFYGYT
TRBD2,TRBJ2-7,TRBV9,ASSAPAGPYEQY
.,TRBJ1-1,TRBV11-1,ASSLPTGRHTEAF
TRBD1,TRBJ1-2,TRBV12-3/TRBV12-4,ASRRQRTGRDDGYT
.,TRBJ1-2,TRBV19,ASSMASHWGYT
.,TRBJ2-1,TRBV6-5,ASSYLRGQYNEQF
TRBD1,TRBJ2-7,TRBV3-1,ASSPMGQGYEQY
.,TRBJ2-5,TRBV7-6,ASSMGPGETQY
.,TRBJ2-1,TRBV4-1,ASSPAPSPYNEQF
TRBD1,TRBJ2-7,TRBV11-1,ASSLATLGWTGYEQY
.,TRBJ2-3,TRBV7-8,ASSLGPWTDTQY
TRBD1,TRBJ2-1,TRBV19,ASSIEGQPYNEQF
TRBD2,TRBJ2-7,TRBV10-3,AITSGGSYEQY
TRBD1,TRBJ2-7,TRBV2,ASRGQVAPEQY
.,TRBJ2-7,TRBV19,ASAFGDTYEQY
.,TRBJ1-6,TRBV12-3/TRBV12-4,ASSLLGEPLH
.,TRBJ1-3,TRBV4-1,ASSQDLMAGNTIY
.,TRBJ2-1,TRBV3-1,ASSQDPLVEQF
TRBD1,TRBJ2-7,TRBV7-2,ASSLGLGQGKYYEQY
.,TRBJ1-2,TRBV27,ASSLSKAGDGYT
.,TRBJ1-1,TRBV19,ASSIDQIESGTEAF
TRBD1,TRBJ2-7,TRBV7-3,ASSGWDSAFYEQY
.,TRBJ1-1,TRBV29-1,SVAEEITEAF
.,TRBJ2-7,TRBV12-3/TRBV12-4,ASSSGPSYEQY
.,TRBJ2-7,TRBV12-3/TRBV12-4,ASSFGGEQY
.,TRBJ1-2,TRBV12-3/TRBV12-4,ASRSGLNYGYT
.,TRBJ2-3,TRBV7-2,ASSPTVRRGLTDTQY
TRBD1,TRBJ1-1,TRBV20-1,SARWGTGALNTEAF
.,TRBJ1-1,TRBV7-9,ASSFPGGGISEAF